This TCR beta chain comes out of a study of blood T cell repertoires in COVID-19. In the study overall: Whether acute or convalescent, the COVID-19 samples came from the United States, Italy and Spain. In each case, the material was cDNA or gDNA derived from T cells, B-cell-depleted T cells, or PBMCs.

This clone showed up just a few times. In the original processing: Scientists estimated how many nucleated cells there were by amplifying reference gene primers. Repertoires were generated with immunoSEQ multiplex PCR, while TCRdb's copy carries only in-frame clones and drops some. The DNA was the basis for D and trimming; V, J and clone size are from that table. This sample has around 190,000 clones, with 70% to 90% found just once. Germline V CDR1 and CDR2: SGHVS, FNYEAQ. Unmatched junction bases numbered 0, after V lost 2 bases and J lost 1 base. CDR3 length equals 14 residues. The sequence derives from a man between 65 and 79 years old with active or convalescent COVID-19. The sequencing input was peripheral blood. V is TRBV7-6 and J is TRBJ2-3; 7 bases are a match to TRBD1. In DNA form, the CDR3 reads TGTGCCAGCAGCTTAACAGGGGGCACAGATACGCAGTATTTT. Its translation is CASSLTGGTDTQYF. The variable domain in full, completed from reference TRBV7-6 and TRBJ2-3, reads GAGVSQSPRYKVTKRGQDVALRCDPISGHVSLYWYRQALGQGPEFLTYFNYEAQQDKSGLPNDRFSAERPEGSISTLTIQRTEQRDSAMYRCASSLTGGTDTQYFGPGTRLTVL.